This T cell receptor beta chain was recovered during a study of blood T cells in healthy people across ages. For the second PCR, which ran for about 6 to 12 cycles, a sample-barcoded 5' primer and a J-beta primer mix were used. TCRdb reanalysed the 5' RACE reads using MiXCR and keeps one entry per CDR3 protein. The sample consists of roughly 1 million distinct CDR3 sequences, roughly 24% of them appearing once. Trimming removed 1 base from V and 0 bases from J; junction bases left unmatched: 2. Germline lookup yields CDR1 LGHNA and CDR2 YSLEER. CDR3 size: 15 residues. Each sample provided at least 6 micrograms of extracted total RNA. The same sample was also used in a study of T cells of mothers and their children.

This TCR came from a girl under 10 years old in good health. Sequences were obtained from blood. V usage is TRBV4-3 and J usage is TRBJ2-5; 7 bases are shared with TRBD2. CDR3 nucleotides: TGCGCCAGCAGCCAAGGGGACTACCACCAAGAGACCCAGTACTTC. Translated: CASSQGDYHQETQYF.